This paragraph reports one T cell receptor (beta chain). Its specificity is unknown. Samples came from axillary lymph nodes draining the breast cancer. These data originate in a study of breast tumors, draining lymph nodes, adjacent tissues. Overall study findings and caveats: Findings are consistent with lymph node origin and intratumoral expansion of most tumor T cells. Tumor TCR diversity was below lymph nodes but above nontumor tissue.

Trimming took 6 bases from V and 7 from J; bases not matched to a gene: 13. CDR1 is DFQATT, CDR2 SNEGSKA, per germline (reference sequence). The CDR3 totals 15 residues. Each CDR3 protein is one row after TCRdb ran MiXCR on the multiplex PCR reads. The repertoire consists of around 130,000 distinct CDR3 sequences, with approximately 32% occurring once and the leading ten covering approximately 2.2%. Specimen: axillary lymph node tissue. The chain combines TRBV20-1 with TRBJ2-1; 9 positions match TRBD2. This clonotype was obtained from a female donor with breast cancer. Some clones in this sample may be carry-over from other donors' samples. CDR3 coding DNA: TGCAGTGCCAACCCGACTAGCGGACCGATGAATGAGCAGTTCTTC. Encoded protein: CSANPTSGPMNEQFF.